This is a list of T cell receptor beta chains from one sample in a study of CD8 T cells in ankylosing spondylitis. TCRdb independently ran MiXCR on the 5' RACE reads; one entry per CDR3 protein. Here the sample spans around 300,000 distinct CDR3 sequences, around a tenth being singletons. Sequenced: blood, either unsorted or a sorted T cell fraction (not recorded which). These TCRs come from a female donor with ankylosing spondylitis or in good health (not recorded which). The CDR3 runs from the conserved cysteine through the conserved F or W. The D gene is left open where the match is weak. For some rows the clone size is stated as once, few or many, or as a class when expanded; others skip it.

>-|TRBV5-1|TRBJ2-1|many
TGCGCCAGCAGCTTGGAGACTATGGCTGGGGATGAGCAGTTCTTC
CASSLETMAGDEQFF
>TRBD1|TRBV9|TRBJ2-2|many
TGTGCCAGCAGCACCGGGACAGCCAACACCGGGGAGCTGTTTTTT
CASSTGTANTGELFF
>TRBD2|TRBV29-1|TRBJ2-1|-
TGCAGCGTTCTGGCGGGGGGGCAGAATGAGCAGTTCTTC
CSVLAGGQNEQFF
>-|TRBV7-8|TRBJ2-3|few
TGTGCCAGCAGCTTAACCGGGAACCCGGACCCAGATACGCAGTATTTT
CASSLTGNPDPDTQYF
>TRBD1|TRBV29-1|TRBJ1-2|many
TGCAGCGTTGGACAGGGGGCCGGAGGCTACACCTTC
CSVGQGAGGYTF
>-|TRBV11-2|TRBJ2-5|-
TGTGCCAGCAGCCCCCCCCAAATCCTCCAAGAGACCCAGTCCTTC
CASSPPQILQETQSF
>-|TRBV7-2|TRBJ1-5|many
TGTGCCAGCAGCTCCCAACAGGGACGGGATCAGCCCCAGCATTTT
CASSSQQGRDQPQHF
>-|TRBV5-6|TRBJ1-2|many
TGTGCCAGCAGCTTGGTTGGATCAAGGGGCTACACCTTC
CASSLVGSRGYTF
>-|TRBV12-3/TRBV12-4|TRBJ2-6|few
TGTGCCAGCAGTGGACCAAAGCCAGGGTCTGGGGCCAACGTCCTGACTTTC
CASSGPKPGSGANVLTF
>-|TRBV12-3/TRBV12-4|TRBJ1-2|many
TGTGCCAGCACCCTAAGGGGGGATAACTATGGCTACACCTTC
CASTLRGDNYGYTF
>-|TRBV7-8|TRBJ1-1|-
TGTGCCAGCAGCTTAACGGACAGATCCATGAACACTGAAGCTTTCTTT
CASSLTDRSMNTEAFF
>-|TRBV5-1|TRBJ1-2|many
TGCGCCAGCCGGGTAGGGACGGTAGATTCGGATGGCTACACCTTC
CASRVGTVDSDGYTF
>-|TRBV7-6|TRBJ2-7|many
TGTGCCAGCAGCTCGAATCTTGGGGCAACCTACGAGCAGTACTTC
CASSSNLGATYEQYF
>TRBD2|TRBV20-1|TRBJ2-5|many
TGCAGTGCTAGAGCAGCGGGGGGCAGGCAAGAGACCCAGTACTTC
CSARAAGGRQETQYF
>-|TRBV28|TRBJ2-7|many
TGTGCCAGCAGTTCTTCCAGGGGTTACGAGCAGTACTTC
CASSSSRGYEQYF
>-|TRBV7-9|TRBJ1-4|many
TGTGCCAGCAGCTCAGCGGGGGCTCAAGAAAAACTGTTTTTT
CASSSAGAQEKLFF
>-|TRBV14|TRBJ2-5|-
TGTGCCAGCAGCCGCAAGATGTGGGGAGAAGAGACCCAGTACTTC
CASSRKMWGEETQYF
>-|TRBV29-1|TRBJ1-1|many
TGCAGCGTCCAAAGGCTGAACACTGAAGCTTTCTTT
CSVQRLNTEAFF
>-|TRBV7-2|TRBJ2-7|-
TGTGCCAGCAGCACAGGGAGCAACTACGAGCAGTACTTC
CASSTGSNYEQYF
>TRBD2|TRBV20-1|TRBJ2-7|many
TGCAGTGCTAGGATTCCGGGACTAGCCTACGAGCAGTACTTC
CSARIPGLAYEQYF
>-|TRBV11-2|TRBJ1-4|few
TGTGCCAGCAGCAAGGGGCTTAGGCTCAACGAAAAACTGTTTTTT
CASSKGLRLNEKLFF
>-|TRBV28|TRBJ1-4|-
TGTGCCAGCAGTTCCCACAGTGCAACTAATGAAAAACTGTTTTTT
CASSSHSATNEKLFF
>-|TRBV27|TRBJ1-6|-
TGTGCCAGCAGTCCGGGATGGGGTAATTCACCCCTCCACTTT
CASSPGWGNSPLHF
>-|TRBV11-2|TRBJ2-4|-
TGTGCCAGCAGCTTAAGGGTGTTGCGGGGCCGCAAACTAGCCAAAAACATTCAGTACTTC
CASSLRVLRGRKLAKNIQYF
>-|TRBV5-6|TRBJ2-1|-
TGTGCCAGCAGCCCCCCCTCACAGGAGCAGTTCTTC
CASSPPSQEQFF
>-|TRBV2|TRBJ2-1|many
TGTGCCAGCAGCGGGGCCGGTAGTGAGCAGTTCTTC
CASSGAGSEQFF
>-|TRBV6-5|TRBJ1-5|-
TGTGCCAGCAGCCACAACGAGGGGCCCCAGCATTTT
CASSHNEGPQHF
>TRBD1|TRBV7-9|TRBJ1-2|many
TGTGCCAGCAGTCTCTCGGGACAGGGGACCTTTGGCTACACCTTC
CASSLSGQGTFGYTF
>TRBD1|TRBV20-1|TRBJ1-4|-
TGCAGTGCTGGGGACAGCGGGCGCGAAAAACTGTTTTTT
CSAGDSGREKLFF
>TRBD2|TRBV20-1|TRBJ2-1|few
TGCTGTGCTAGGGATAGGAGACTAGCGGGAGTCTGGAATGAGCAGTTCTTC
CCARDRRLAGVWNEQFF
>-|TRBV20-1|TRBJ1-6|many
TGCAGTGCTTCCGGGCTTAATAATTCACCCCTCCACTTT
CSASGLNNSPLHF
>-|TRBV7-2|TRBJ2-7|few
TGTGCCAGCAGATCGAACTGGCAGGGCGGCCCCGAGCAGTACTTC
CASRSNWQGGPEQYF
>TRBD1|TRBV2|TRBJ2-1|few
TGTGCCAGCAGTCGCGACAGGGATCGGAATGAGCAGTTCTTC
CASSRDRDRNEQFF
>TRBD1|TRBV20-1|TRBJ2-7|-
TGCAGTGCACTGGACAGGGCCACGCTCTACGAGCAGTACTTC
CSALDRATLYEQYF
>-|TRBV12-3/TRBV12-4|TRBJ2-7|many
TGTGCCAGCAGTACTTCCATGGGTGGCGAGCAGTACTTC
CASSTSMGGEQYF
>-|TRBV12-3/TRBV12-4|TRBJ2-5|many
TGTGCCAGCAGTTCGTCCTCAGTGTCCCAGTACTTC
CASSSSSVSQYF
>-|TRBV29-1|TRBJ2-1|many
TGCAGCGCCGAAGGGGAAAATGAGCAGTTCTTC
CSAEGENEQFF
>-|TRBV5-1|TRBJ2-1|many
TGCGCCAGCAGCCTACAGACAGCCCGCTCCTACAATGAGCAGTTCTTC
CASSLQTARSYNEQFF
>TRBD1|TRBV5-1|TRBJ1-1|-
TGCGCCAGCAGCTCTGTCCCGGGACAGGGGGGAGGCACTGAAGCTTTCTTT
CASSSVPGQGGGTEAFF
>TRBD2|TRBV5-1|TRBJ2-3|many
TGCGCCAGCAGCCCCTCACTAGCGGGGTTGACAGATACGCAGTATTTT
CASSPSLAGLTDTQYF
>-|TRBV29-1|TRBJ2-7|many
TGCAGCGTTGTTAGCTCAGGGGTTTCCTACGAGCAGTACTTC
CSVVSSGVSYEQYF
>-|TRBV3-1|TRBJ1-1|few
TGTGCCAGCAGCCAGCGGGCGGGGGAAGCTTTCTTT
CASSQRAGEAFF
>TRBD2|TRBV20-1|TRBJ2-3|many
TGCAGTGCTAGTCGACTAGCGGGAGGGGCGGATACGCAGTATTTT
CSASRLAGGADTQYF
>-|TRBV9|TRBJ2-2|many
TGTGCCAGCAGCGGGGCCGGGGATAGCACCGGGGAGCTGTTTTTT
CASSGAGDSTGELFF
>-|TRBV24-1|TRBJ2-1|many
TGTGCCACCAGTGATTTTGGGGAGCAGTTCTTC
CATSDFGEQFF
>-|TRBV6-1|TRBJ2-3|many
TGTGCCAGCAGTCCTGGCTTTCTCACAGATACGCAGTATTTT
CASSPGFLTDTQYF
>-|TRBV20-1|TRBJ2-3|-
TGCAGTGCTCAAGAGATCGGCACAGATACGCAGTATTTT
CSAQEIGTDTQYF
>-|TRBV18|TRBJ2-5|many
TGTGCCAGCAGCCCCATACAAGAGACCCAGTACTTC
CASSPIQETQYF
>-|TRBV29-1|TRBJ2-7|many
TGCAGCGTTTACGAGGGAACCTACGAGCAGTACTTC
CSVYEGTYEQYF
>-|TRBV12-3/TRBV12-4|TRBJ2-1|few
TGTGCCAGCAGTTTAGGAGGCGCGAACTCCTACAATGAGCAGTTCTTC
CASSLGGANSYNEQFF
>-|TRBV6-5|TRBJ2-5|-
TGTGCCAGCAGTTCCCTTGGAGGGGGCAGGGAGACCCAGTACTTC
CASSSLGGGRETQYF
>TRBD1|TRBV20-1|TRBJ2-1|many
TGCAGTGCTAGCACCCGATCGGGACAGGCCTACAATGAGCAGTTCTTC
CSASTRSGQAYNEQFF
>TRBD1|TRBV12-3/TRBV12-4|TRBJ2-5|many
TGTGCCAGCACAGCCAGACAGGGGAATTTTGAGACCCAGTACTTC
CASTARQGNFETQYF
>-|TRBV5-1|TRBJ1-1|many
TGCGCCAGCAGCTTGGCCGGACGGAGTGAAGCTTTCTTT
CASSLAGRSEAFF
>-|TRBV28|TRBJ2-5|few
TGTGCCAGCAGTCCCTCAGGGATGGAGACCCAGTACTTC
CASSPSGMETQYF